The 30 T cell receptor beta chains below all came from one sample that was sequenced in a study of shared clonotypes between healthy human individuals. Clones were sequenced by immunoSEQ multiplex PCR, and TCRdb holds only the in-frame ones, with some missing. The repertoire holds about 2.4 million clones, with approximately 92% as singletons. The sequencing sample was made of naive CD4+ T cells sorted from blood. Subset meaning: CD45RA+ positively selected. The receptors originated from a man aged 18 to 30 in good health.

The CDR3 reads CASSSPQGLHSPLHF. CDR3 in DNA: TGTGCCAGCAGCTCCCCACAGGGTCTCCATTCACCCCTCCACTTT. The chain couples TRBV11-2 to TRBJ1-6; possible D gene TRBD1, 6 bases. Trimming removed 4 bases from V and 8 bases from J, with 15 bases in between. Germline V lookup: CDR1 SGHAT, CDR2 FQNNGV. The CDR3 is 15 residues long.

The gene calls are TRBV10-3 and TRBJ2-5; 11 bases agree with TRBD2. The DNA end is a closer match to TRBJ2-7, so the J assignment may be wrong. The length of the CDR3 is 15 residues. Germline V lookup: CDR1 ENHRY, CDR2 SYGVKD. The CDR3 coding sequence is TGTGCCATCAGTGAGTCGTCTAGCGGGGGGTACGAGCAGTACTTC. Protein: CAISESSSGGYEQYF.

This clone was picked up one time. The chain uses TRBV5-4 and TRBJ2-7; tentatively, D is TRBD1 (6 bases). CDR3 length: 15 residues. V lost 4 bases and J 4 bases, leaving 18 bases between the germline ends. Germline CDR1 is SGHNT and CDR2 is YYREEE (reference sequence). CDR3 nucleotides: TGTGCCAGCAGCCTGCTTGGTCAGGGGTTATACGAGCAGTACTTC. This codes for CASSLLGQGLYEQYF.

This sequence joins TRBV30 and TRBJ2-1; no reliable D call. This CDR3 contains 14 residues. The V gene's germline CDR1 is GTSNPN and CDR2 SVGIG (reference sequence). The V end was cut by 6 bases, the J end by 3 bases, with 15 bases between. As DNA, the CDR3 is TGTGCCTGTAACGGCTTGGGTGGCTACAATGAGCAGTTCTTC. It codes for CACNGLGGYNEQFF.

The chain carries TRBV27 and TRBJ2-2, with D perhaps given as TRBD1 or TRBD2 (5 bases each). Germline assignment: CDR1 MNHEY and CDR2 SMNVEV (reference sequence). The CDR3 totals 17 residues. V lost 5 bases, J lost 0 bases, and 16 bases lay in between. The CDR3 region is CASSPYGTPANTGELFF. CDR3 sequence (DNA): TGTGCCAGCAGTCCCTATGGGACGCCGGCGAACACCGGGGAGCTGTTTTTT.

Written as DNA, the CDR3 is TGCGCCAGCAGTCCGGCGGGCCCCCCATACGAGCAGTACTTC. Translation: CASSPAGPPYEQYF. This chain links TRBV10-1 with TRBJ2-7; D is possibly TRBD2 (5 bases). The germline V gene encodes CDR1 WNHNN and CDR2 SYGVQD (reference sequence). Trimming took 5 bases from V and 4 from J, leaving 15 bases between them. This CDR3 has 14 amino acids.

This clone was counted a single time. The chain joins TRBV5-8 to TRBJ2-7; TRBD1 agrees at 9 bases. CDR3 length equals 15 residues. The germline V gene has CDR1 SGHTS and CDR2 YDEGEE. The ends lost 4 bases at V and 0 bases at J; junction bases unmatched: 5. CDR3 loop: CASSAGTGISYEQYF. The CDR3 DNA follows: TGTGCCAGCAGCGCGGGGACAGGGATCTCCTACGAGCAGTACTTC.

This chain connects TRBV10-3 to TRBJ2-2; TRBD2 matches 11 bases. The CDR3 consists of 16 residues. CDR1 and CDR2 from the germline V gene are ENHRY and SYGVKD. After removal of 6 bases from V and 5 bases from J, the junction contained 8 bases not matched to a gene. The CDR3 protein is CAIRTGTSGTTGELFF. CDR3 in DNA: TGTGCCATCAGAACCGGGACTAGCGGAACAACCGGGGAGCTGTTTTTT.

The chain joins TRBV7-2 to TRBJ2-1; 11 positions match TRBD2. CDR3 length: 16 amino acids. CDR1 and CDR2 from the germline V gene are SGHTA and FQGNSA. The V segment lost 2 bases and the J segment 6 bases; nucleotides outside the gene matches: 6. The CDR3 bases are TGTGCCAGCAGCTTAACAGGACTAGCGGGTCGCAATGAGCAGTTCTTC. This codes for CASSLTGLAGRNEQFF.

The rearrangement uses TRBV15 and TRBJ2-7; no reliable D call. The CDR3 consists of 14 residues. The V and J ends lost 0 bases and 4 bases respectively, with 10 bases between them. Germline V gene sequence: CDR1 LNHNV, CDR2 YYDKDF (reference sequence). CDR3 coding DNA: TGTGCCACCAGCAGAGATCGGGTTGGTTACGAGCAGTACTTC. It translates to CATSRDRVGYEQYF. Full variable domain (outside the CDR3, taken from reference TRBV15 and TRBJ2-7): DAMVIQNPRYQVTQFGKPVTLSCSQTLNHNVMYWYQQKSSQAPKLLFHYYDKDFNNEADTPDNFQSRRPNTSFCFLDIRSPGLGDTAMYLCATSRDRVGYEQYFGPGTRLTVT.

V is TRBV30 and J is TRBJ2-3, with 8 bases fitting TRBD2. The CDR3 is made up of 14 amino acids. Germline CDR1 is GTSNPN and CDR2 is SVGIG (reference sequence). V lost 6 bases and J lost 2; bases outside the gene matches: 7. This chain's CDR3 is CACQGTRPTDTQYF. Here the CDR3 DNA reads TGTGCCTGTCAGGGGACTAGACCCACAGATACGCAGTATTTT.

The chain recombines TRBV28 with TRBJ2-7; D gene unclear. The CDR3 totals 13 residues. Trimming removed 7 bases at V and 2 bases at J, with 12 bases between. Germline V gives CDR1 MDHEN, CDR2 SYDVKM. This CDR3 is CASNGPGAYEQYF. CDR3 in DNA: TGTGCCAGCAATGGACCTGGGGCCTACGAGCAGTACTTC. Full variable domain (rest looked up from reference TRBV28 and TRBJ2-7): DVKVTQSSRYLVKRTGEKVFLECVQDMDHENMFWYRQDPGLGLRLIYFSYDVKMKEKGDIPEGYSVSREKKERFSLILESASTNQTSMYLCASNGPGAYEQYFGPGTRLTVT.

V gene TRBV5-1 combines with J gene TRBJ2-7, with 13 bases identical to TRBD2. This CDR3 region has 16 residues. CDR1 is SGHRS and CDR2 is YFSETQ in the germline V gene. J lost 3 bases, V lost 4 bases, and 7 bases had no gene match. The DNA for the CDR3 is TGCGCCAGCAGCCCCCCTGGGACTAGCGGGGTCTACGAGCAGTACTTC. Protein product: CASSPPGTSGVYEQYF.

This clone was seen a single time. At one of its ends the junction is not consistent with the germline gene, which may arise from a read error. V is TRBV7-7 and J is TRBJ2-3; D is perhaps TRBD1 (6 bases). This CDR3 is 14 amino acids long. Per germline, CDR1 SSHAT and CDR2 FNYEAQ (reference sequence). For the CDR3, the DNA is TGTGCTAGCAGCCCCTTCTTGGGGGCTGATACGCAGTATTTT. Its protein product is CASSPFLGADTQYF. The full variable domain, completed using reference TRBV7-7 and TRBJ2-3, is GAGVSQSPRYKVTKRGQDVTLRCDPISSHATLYWYQQALGQGPEFLTYFNYEAQPDKSGLPSDRFSAERPEGSISTLTIQRTEQRDSAMYRCASSPFLGADTQYFGPGTRLTVL.

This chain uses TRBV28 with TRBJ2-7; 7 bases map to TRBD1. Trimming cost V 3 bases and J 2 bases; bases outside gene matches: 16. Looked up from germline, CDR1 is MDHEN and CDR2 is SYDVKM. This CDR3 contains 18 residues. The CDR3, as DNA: TGTGCCAGCAGTTTTTTTCCCAAGACAGGGAAGGGCACCTACGAGCAGTACTTC. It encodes CASSFFPKTGKGTYEQYF.

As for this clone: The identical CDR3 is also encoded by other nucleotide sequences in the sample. Written as DNA, the CDR3 is TGTGCCAGCAGCTTAGTCCGGGACACAGATACGCAGTATTTT. Its translation: CASSLVRDTDTQYF. The chain employs TRBV7-9 and TRBJ2-3; D perhaps matches TRBD2 (5 bases). This CDR3 spans 14 amino acids. The V end lost 1 base, the J end lost 2 bases, and 7 bases lay between the germline ends. CDR1 is SEHNR and CDR2 is FQNEAQ in the germline V gene (reference sequence). Using reference TRBV7-9 and TRBJ2-3 for the parts outside the CDR3, the full variable domain is DTGVSQNPRHKITKRGQNVTFRCDPISEHNRLYWYRQTLGQGPEFLTYFQNEAQLEKSRLLSDRFSAERPKGSFSTLEIQRTEQGDSAMYLCASSLVRDTDTQYFGPGTRLTVL.

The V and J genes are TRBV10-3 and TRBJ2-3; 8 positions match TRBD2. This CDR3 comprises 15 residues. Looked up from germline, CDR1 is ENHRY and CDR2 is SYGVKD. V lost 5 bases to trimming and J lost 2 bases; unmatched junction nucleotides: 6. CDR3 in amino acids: CAISSQAGVTDTQYF. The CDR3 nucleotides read TGTGCCATCAGTTCTCAAGCGGGGGTCACAGATACGCAGTATTTT.

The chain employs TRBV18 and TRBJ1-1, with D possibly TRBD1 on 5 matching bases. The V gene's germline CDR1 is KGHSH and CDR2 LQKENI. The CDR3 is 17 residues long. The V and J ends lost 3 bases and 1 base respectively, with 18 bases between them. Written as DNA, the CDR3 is TGTGCCAGCTCACCTTCAGGGCTATCTACGGGGAACACTGAAGCTTTCTTT. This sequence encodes CASSPSGLSTGNTEAFF.

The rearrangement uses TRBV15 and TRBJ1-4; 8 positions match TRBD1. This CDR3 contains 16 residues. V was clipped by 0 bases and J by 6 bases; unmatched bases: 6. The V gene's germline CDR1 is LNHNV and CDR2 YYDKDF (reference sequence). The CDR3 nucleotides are TGTGCCACCAGCAGAGATTGGGAGACAGGGGATGAAAAACTGTTTTTT. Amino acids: CATSRDWETGDEKLFF.

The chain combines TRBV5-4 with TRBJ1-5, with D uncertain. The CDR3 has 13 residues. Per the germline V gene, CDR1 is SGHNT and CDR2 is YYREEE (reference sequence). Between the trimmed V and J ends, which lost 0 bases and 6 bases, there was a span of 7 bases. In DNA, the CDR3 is TGTGCCAGCAGCTTGGGGAAAACTCAGCCCCAGCATTTT. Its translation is CASSLGKTQPQHF.

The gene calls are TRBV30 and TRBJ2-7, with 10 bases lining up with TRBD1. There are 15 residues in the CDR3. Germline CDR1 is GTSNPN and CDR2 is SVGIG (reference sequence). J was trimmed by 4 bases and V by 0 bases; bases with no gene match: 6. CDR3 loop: CAWSVPGTGVYEQYF. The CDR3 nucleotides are TGTGCCTGGAGTGTACCCGGGACAGGGGTGTACGAGCAGTACTTC.

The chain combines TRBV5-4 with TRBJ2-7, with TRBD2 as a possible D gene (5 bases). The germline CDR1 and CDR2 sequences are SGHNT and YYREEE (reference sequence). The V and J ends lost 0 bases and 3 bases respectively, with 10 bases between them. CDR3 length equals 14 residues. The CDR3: CASSLAPAGYEQYF. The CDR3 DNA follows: TGTGCCAGCAGCTTGGCTCCCGCGGGCTACGAGCAGTACTTC.

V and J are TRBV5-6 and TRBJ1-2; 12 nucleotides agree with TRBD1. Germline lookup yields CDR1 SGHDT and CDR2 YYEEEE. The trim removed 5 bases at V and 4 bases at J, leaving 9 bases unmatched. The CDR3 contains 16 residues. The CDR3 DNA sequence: TGTGCCAGCAGTTCTGACGGGACAGGGGGCGTCTATGGCTACACCTTC. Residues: CASSSDGTGGVYGYTF.

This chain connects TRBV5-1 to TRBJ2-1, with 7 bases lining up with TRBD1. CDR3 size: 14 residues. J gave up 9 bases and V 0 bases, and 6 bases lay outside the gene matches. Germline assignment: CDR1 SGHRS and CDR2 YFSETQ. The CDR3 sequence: CASSLGTGLGEQFF. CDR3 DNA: TGCGCCAGCAGCTTGGGGACAGGCCTAGGTGAGCAGTTCTTC. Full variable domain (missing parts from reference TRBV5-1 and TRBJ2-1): KAGVTQTPRYLIKTRGQQVTLSCSPISGHRSVSWYQQTPGQGLQFLFEYFSETQRNKGNFPGRFSGRQFSNSRSEMNVSTLELGDSALYLCASSLGTGLGEQFFGPGTRLTVL.

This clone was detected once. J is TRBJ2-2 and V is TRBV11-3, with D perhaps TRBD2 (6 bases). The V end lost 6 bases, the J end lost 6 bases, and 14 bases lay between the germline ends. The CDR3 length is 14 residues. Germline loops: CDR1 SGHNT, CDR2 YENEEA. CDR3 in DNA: TGTGCCAGCAGACAGGAGGGTTACGCCGGGGAGCTGTTTTTT. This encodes CASRQEGYAGELFF. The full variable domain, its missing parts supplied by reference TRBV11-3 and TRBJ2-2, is EAGVVQSPRYKIIEKKQPVAFWCNPISGHNTLYWYLQNLGQGPELLIRYENEEAVDDSQLPKDRFSAERLKGVDSTLKIQPAELGDSAVYLCASRQEGYAGELFFGEGSRLTVL.

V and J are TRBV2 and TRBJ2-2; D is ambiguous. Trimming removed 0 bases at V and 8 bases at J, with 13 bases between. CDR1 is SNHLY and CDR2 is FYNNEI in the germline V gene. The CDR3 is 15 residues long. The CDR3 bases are TGTGCCAGCAGTGAAGCGCTTCGGGTCCTGGGGGAGCTGTTTTTT. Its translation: CASSEALRVLGELFF.

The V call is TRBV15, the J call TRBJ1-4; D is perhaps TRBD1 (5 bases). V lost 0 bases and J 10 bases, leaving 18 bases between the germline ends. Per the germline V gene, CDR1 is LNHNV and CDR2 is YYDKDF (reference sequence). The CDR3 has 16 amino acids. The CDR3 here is CATSRDPRAAGGKLFF. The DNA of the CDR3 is TGTGCCACCAGCAGAGATCCCAGGGCCGCGGGGGGAAAACTGTTTTTT.

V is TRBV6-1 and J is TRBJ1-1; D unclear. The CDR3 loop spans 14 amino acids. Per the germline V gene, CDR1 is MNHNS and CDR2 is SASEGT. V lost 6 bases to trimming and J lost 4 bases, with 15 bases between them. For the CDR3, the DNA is TGTGCCAGCAGGGACCTCGGGGTGGGCACTGAAGCTTTCTTT. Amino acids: CASRDLGVGTEAFF.

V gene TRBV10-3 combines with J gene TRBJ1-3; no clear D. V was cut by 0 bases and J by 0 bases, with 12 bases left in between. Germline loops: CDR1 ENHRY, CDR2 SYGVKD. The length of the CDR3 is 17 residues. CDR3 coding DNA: TGTGCCATCAGTGAGTCGAGTCAACAGATCTCTGGAAACACCATATATTTT. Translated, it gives CAISESSQQISGNTIYF.

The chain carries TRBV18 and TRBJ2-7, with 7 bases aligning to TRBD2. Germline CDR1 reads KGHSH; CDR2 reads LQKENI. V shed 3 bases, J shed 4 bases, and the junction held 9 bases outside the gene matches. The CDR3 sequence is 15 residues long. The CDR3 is CASSPGTTVLYEQYF. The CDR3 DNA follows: TGTGCCAGCTCACCCGGGACTACAGTGTTGTACGAGCAGTACTTC.